The entry below describes one TCR beta chain. This sample is part of a study of blood T cell repertoires in COVID-19. Trimming removed 5 bases from V and 4 bases from J; junction bases left unmatched: 11. CDR1 and CDR2 from the germline V gene are SGHVS and FQNEAQ. This CDR3 has 18 amino acids. Cohorts were based on clinical histories the participants reported. Repertoires were generated with immunoSEQ multiplex PCR, while TCRdb's copy carries only in-frame clones and drops some. Here the sample spans 320,000 or so clones, less than 90% being singletons. The chain combines TRBV7-8 with TRBJ2-2; 12 bases match TRBD1. The sequence came from a woman younger than 45 who had recovered from COVID-19. The specimen was PBMCs or T cells enriched from blood (not recorded which). CDR3 sequence reads: CASSKGGTGGIATGELFF. The CDR3 DNA reads as TGTGCCAGCAGCAAGGGAGGGACAGGGGGCATCGCCACCGGGGAGCTGTTTTTT.